This T cell receptor (beta chain) was profiled in a study of cytomegalovirus exposure and HLA in healthy donors. This clone was counted between two and nine times. Its target is unknown. Study-level results: Sequencing likely caused a cluster of highly shared sequence variants.

This CDR3 has 17 residues. The V gene's germline CDR1 is MNHEY and CDR2 SMNVEV (reference sequence). V shed 5 bases and J 4 bases; nucleotides not matched to a gene: 16. The PCR was carried out with 60 Vbeta primers and 13 Jbeta primers. The method was immunoSEQ multiplex PCR; TCRdb's version includes in-frame clones alone and lacks a portion of them. In the table there are about 160,000 clones, over 75% of which are singletons. Sample: PBMCs. This sequence was found in a woman aged 30 to 39 in good health and CMV-seronegative. The rearrangement joins TRBV27 to TRBJ2-7; TRBD1 matches 8 bases. In nucleotides, the CDR3 is TGTGCCAGCAGTCTCCTACTCGACAGGGGCCAGGAGTACGAGCAGTACTTC. It specifies CASSLLLDRGQEYEQYF.